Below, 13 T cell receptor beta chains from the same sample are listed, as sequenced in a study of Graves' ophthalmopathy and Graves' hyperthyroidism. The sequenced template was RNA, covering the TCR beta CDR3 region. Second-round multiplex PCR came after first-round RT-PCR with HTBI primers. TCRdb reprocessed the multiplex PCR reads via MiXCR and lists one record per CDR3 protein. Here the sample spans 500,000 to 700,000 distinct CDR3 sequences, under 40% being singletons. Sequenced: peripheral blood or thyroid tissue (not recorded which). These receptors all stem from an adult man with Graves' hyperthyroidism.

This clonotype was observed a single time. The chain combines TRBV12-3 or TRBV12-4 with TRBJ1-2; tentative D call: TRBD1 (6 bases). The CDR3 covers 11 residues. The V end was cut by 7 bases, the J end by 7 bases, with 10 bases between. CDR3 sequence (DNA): TGTGCCAGCATCAGGGGCTTTGGCTACACCTTC. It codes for CASIRGFGYTF.

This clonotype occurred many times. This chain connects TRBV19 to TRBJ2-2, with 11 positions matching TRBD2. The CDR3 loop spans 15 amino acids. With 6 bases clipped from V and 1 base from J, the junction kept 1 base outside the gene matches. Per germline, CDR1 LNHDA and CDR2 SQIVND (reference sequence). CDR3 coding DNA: TGTGCCAGTAGAACTAGCGGGGGGAACACCGGGGAGCTGTTTTTT. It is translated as CASRTSGGNTGELFF.

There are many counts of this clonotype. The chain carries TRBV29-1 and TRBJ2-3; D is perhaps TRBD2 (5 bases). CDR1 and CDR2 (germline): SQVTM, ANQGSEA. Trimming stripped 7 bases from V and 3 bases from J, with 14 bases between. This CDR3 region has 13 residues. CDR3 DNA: TGCAGCGCTCCGACGGGAAGTACAGATACGCAGTATTTT. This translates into CSAPTGSTDTQYF.

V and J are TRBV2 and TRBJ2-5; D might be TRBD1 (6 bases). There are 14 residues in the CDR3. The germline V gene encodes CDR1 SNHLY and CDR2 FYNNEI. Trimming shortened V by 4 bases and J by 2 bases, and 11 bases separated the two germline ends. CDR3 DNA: TGTGCCAGCAGTGGACGGGACATTCAAGAGACCCAGTACTTC. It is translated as CASSGRDIQETQYF.

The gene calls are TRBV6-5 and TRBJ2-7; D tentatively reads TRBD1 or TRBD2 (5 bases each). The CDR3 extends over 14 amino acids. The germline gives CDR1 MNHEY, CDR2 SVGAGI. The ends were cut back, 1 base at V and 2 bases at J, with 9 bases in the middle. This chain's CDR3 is CASSYFGGTYEQYF. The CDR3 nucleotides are TGTGCCAGCAGTTACTTTGGGGGAACCTACGAGCAGTACTTC.

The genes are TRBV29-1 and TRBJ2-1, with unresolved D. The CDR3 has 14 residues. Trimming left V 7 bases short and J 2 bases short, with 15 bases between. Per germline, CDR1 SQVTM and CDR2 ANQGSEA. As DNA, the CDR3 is TGCAGCGGTTCACTGTCCCTTACCTACAATGAGCAGTTCTTC. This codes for CSGSLSLTYNEQFF.

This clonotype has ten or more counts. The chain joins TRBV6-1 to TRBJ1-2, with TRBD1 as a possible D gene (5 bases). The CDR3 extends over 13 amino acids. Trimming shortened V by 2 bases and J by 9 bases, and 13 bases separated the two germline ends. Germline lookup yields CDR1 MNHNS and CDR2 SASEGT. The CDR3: CASSERGGVRYTF. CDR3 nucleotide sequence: TGTGCCAGCAGTGAAAGGGGCGGGGTCCGCTACACCTTC.

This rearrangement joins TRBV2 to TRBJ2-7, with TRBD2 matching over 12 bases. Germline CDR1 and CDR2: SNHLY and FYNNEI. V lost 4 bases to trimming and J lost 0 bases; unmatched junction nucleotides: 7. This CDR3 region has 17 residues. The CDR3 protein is CASSVASGRGSSYEQYF. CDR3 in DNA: TGTGCCAGCAGTGTGGCTAGCGGGAGGGGGAGCTCCTACGAGCAGTACTTC.

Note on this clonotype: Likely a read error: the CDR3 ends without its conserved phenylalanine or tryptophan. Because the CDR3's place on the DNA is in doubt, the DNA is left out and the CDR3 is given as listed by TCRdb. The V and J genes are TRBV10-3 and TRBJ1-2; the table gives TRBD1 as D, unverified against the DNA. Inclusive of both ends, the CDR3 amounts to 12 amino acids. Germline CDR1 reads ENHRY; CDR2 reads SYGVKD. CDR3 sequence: CAISTGDYGCTL.

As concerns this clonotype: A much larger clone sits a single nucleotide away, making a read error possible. The CDR3 DNA is TGTGCCATCAGTTCAAGACAGGATAACACTGAAGCTTTCTTT. This sequence encodes CAISSRQDNTEAFF. The genes are TRBV10-3 and TRBJ1-1; D might be TRBD1 (6 bases). CDR1 ENHRY and CDR2 SYGVKD come from the germline V gene. Trimming removed 5 bases from V and 2 bases from J, with 12 bases in between. The CDR3 contains 14 residues.

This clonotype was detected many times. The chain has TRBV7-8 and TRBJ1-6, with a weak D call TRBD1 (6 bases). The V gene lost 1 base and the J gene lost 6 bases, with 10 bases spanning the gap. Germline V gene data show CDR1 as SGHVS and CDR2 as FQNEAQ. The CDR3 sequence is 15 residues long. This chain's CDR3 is CASSLGQAGNSPLHF. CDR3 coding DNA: TGTGCCAGCAGCTTAGGACAGGCTGGTAATTCACCCCTCCACTTT.

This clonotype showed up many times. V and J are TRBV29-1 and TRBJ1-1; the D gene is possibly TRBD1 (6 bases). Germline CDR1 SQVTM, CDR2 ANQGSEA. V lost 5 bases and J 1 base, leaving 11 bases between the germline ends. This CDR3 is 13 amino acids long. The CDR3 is CSVQGTANTEAFF. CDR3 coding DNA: TGCAGCGTTCAGGGGACGGCGAACACTGAAGCTTTCTTT.

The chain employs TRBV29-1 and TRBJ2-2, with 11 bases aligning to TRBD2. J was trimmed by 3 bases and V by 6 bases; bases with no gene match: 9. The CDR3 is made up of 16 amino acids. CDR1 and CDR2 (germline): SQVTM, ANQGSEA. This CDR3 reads CSVAHLLAGDTGELFF. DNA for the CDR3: TGCAGCGTAGCTCACTTACTAGCGGGAGACACCGGGGAGCTGTTTTTT.